The clone carrying this T cell receptor beta chain was counted only a few times. Its antigen is not known. The CDR3 runs to 12 residues. With 3 bases removed from V and 7 bases from J, the gap between germline ends came to 11 bases. Per germline, CDR1 SGDLS and CDR2 YYNGEE. The data stem from a study of response to subunit inactivated influenza vaccine. Study outcomes and limitations: Authors suggested that a seasonal influenza vaccination recruits few new T cells each time.

TCRdb independently ran MiXCR on the RT-PCR reads; one entry per CDR3 protein. The table has under 200,000 distinct CDR3 sequences, approximately 12% seen once. The input for sequencing was CD8+ T cells sorted from PBMCs, taken around 25 months after vaccination. This TCR derives from a man aged 45 to 75 who received an inactivated influenza vaccine. The V gene is TRBV9, the J gene TRBJ2-7; D might be TRBD2 (6 bases). CDR3 DNA sequence: TGTGCCAGCAGCGGGGCCGGGGGAGAGCAGTACTTC. Its protein product is CASSGAGGEQYF.